These 32 T cell receptor beta chains were all obtained from the same sample, sequenced in a study of blood T cell repertoires in COVID-19. Assay: immunoSEQ multiplex PCR; the TCRdb copy retains only in-frame clones and omits some. The sample shows around 130,000 clones, around 86% of them seen only once. Sequencing was carried out using peripheral blood. The receptors here all came from a human donor in a cohort sampled during active COVID-19.

V and J are TRBV28 and TRBJ2-3, with D tentatively TRBD1 (6 bases). Germline CDR1 and CDR2: MDHEN and SYDVKM. The CDR3 covers 12 residues. Trimming shortened V by 10 bases and J by 1 base, and 9 bases separated the two germline ends. CDR3 sequence reads: CATEGGTDTQYF. CDR3 nucleotides: TGTGCCACCGAGGGGGGCACAGATACGCAGTATTTT. Using reference TRBV28 and TRBJ2-3 for the parts outside the CDR3, the full variable domain is DVKVTQSSRYLVKRTGEKVFLECVQDMDHENMFWYRQDPGLGLRLIYFSYDVKMKEKGDIPEGYSVSREKKERFSLILESASTNQTSMYLCATEGGTDTQYFGPGTRLTVL.

This clone was detected only a few times. V usage is TRBV6-1 and J usage is TRBJ2-1; the match to TRBD2 covers 7 bases. Germline CDR1 and CDR2: MNHNS and SASEGT. This CDR3 comprises 15 residues. V was clipped by 2 bases and J by 4 bases; unmatched bases: 5. The chain's CDR3 is CASSEHTSEYNEQFF. For the CDR3, the DNA is TGTGCCAGCAGTGAACATACTAGCGAGTACAATGAGCAGTTCTTC.

The chain couples TRBV3-1 (or the pseudogene TRBV3-2) to TRBJ2-1; TRBD2 aligns across 8 bases. The junction had 9 bases not matched to a gene; V was cut back by 0 bases and J by 5 bases. Germline CDR1 LGHDT, CDR2 YNNKEL (reference sequence). The length of the CDR3 is 17 residues. The CDR3, as DNA: TGTGCCAGCAGCCAAGAATTGCGGACTAGCAGAAACAATGAGCAGTTCTTC. Protein: CASSQELRTSRNNEQFF.

J is TRBJ2-1 and V is TRBV7-3; 9 bases agree with TRBD2. V shed 3 bases and J 7 bases; nucleotides not matched to a gene: 7. The CDR3 loop spans 15 amino acids. Germline V gives CDR1 SGHTA, CDR2 FQGTGA. The CDR3 is CASSFLASGVNEQFF. The CDR3 DNA reads as TGTGCCAGCAGCTTTTTGGCTAGCGGGGTAAATGAGCAGTTCTTC.

This clone was detected once. The chain uses TRBV3-1 (or the pseudogene TRBV3-2) and TRBJ2-1; 8 bases fit TRBD2. This CDR3 is built from 14 residues. After removal of 3 bases from V and 5 bases from J, the junction contained 3 bases not matched to a gene. CDR1 and CDR2 from the germline V gene are LGHDT and YNNKEL (reference sequence). DNA for the CDR3: TGTGCCAGCAGCCAGGGACTAGATGACAATGAGCAGTTCTTC. Encoded protein: CASSQGLDDNEQFF.

This chain connects TRBV11-3 to TRBJ2-1, with D possibly matching TRBD2 (6 bases). From germline, CDR1 is SGHNT and CDR2 YENEEA. The CDR3 has 14 amino acids. V was trimmed by 0 bases and J by 7 bases, leaving 10 bases between them. DNA for the CDR3: TGTGCCAGCAGCTTAGATGGCGGGATAAATGAGCAGTTCTTC. This codes for CASSLDGGINEQFF.

The rearrangement joins TRBV18 to TRBJ1-2; 8 bases are a match to TRBD1. V shed 3 bases, J shed 4 bases, and the junction held 4 bases outside the gene matches. The CDR3 is 14 residues long. CDR1 and CDR2 from the germline V gene are KGHSH and LQKENI. CDR3: CASSPRQGIYGYTF. The CDR3 nucleotides read TGTGCCAGCTCACCTCGACAGGGGATCTATGGCTACACCTTC.

This clone was picked up a small number of times. CDR3 sequence reads: CASSGRGGGEKLFF. CDR3 sequence (DNA): TGTGCCAGCAGTGGACGAGGGGGTGGAGAAAAACTGTTTTTT. The chain carries TRBV25-1 and TRBJ1-4, with D perhaps TRBD1 (6 bases). Germline V lookup: CDR1 MGHDK, CDR2 SYGVNS. Trimming cost V 4 bases and J 8 bases, with 14 bases left between them. This CDR3 region has 14 residues.

This clone has only a few counts. The rearrangement uses TRBV12-3 or TRBV12-4 and TRBJ1-1; D gene ambiguous. The CDR3 contains 13 residues. V was trimmed by 0 bases and J by 10 bases, leaving 12 bases between them. This CDR3 is CASSLAQGRGAFF. DNA for the CDR3: TGTGCCAGCAGTTTAGCGCAAGGACGGGGAGCTTTCTTT.

This chain connects TRBV7-3 to TRBJ2-5, with D maybe TRBD2 (5 bases). Germline lookup yields CDR1 SGHTA and CDR2 FQGTGA. CDR3 length: 15 amino acids. V was pared by 2 bases and J by 4 bases, with 14 bases between. The CDR3, as DNA: TGTGCCAGCAGCTTAGTTGGGTCTGGAGGAGAGACCCAGTACTTC. Its translation is CASSLVGSGGETQYF. Full variable domain (rest looked up from reference TRBV7-3 and TRBJ2-5): GAGVSQTPSNKVTEKGKYVELRCDPISGHTALYWYRQSLGQGPEFLIYFQGTGAADDSGLPNDRFFAVRPEGSVSTLKIQRTERGDSAVYLCASSLVGSGGETQYFGPGTRLLVL.

Regarding this clone: Other DNA sequences of this sample code for an identical CDR3. This rearrangement joins TRBV19 to TRBJ2-2, with D unclear. The CDR3 contains 13 residues. CDR1 is LNHDA and CDR2 is SQIVND in the germline V gene (reference sequence). The germline V and J ends were trimmed by 3 bases and 5 bases, with 7 bases remaining between them. The CDR3 protein is CASSISGTGELFF. The CDR3 nucleotides read TGTGCCAGTAGTATTTCGGGTACCGGGGAGCTGTTTTTT.

The J gene is TRBJ1-2, the V gene TRBV15, with D perhaps TRBD1 (5 bases). Germline V gene data show CDR1 as LNHNV and CDR2 as YYDKDF (reference sequence). V shed 1 base and J shed 4 bases, with 10 bases lying between them. The length of the CDR3 is 14 residues. CDR3 protein: CATSRGTTAYGYTF. In DNA form, the CDR3 reads TGTGCCACCAGCAGAGGTACGACAGCCTATGGCTACACCTTC.

The V and J genes are TRBV28 and TRBJ1-6; D not certain. Trimming cost V 6 bases and J 8 bases, with 17 bases left between them. CDR3 length equals 15 residues. Germline V lookup: CDR1 MDHEN, CDR2 SYDVKM. The DNA for the CDR3 is TGTGCCAGCAGCCCCCCCCGACGCGGGGATTCACCCCTCCACTTT. It encodes CASSPPRRGDSPLHF.

The chain's CDR3 is CASSIDSADYGYTF. In nucleotides, the CDR3 is TGTGCCAGTAGTATAGATTCGGCGGACTATGGCTACACCTTC. V usage is TRBV19 and J usage is TRBJ1-2; no reliable D call. Germline V gene data show CDR1 as LNHDA and CDR2 as SQIVND (reference sequence). The ends were cut back, 0 bases at V and 3 bases at J, with 8 bases in the middle. The CDR3 covers 14 residues.

This chain connects TRBV3-1 (or the pseudogene TRBV3-2) to TRBJ1-1, with a weak D call TRBD1 (5 bases). V lost 3 bases, J lost 6 bases, and 14 bases lay in between. Germline assignment: CDR1 LGHDT and CDR2 YNNKEL (reference sequence). The CDR3 is 14 amino acids. The CDR3 loop is CASSQQGGGAEAFF. The CDR3 DNA follows: TGTGCCAGCAGCCAGCAGGGTGGAGGGGCTGAAGCTTTCTTT.

This clone showed up just a few times. CDR3: CASSQGQGLEQYF. The CDR3 DNA follows: TGTGCCAGCAGCCAGGGACAGGGGCTGGAGCAGTACTTC. The rearrangement joins TRBV3-1 (or the pseudogene TRBV3-2) to TRBJ2-7, with 10 positions matching TRBD1. CDR3 length: 13 amino acids. V lost 3 bases, J lost 7 bases, and 3 bases stayed unmatched. The germline CDR1 and CDR2 sequences are LGHDT and YNNKEL (reference sequence).

The chain joins TRBV27 to TRBJ2-5; D not certain. V was cut by 5 bases and J by 7 bases, with 20 bases left in between. The V gene's germline CDR1 is MNHEY and CDR2 SMNVEV (reference sequence). This CDR3 is 15 amino acids long. The DNA of the CDR3 is TGTGCCAGCAGTCCCTATCAACCGGAAACGGGGACCCAGTACTTC. It yields the protein CASSPYQPETGTQYF.

This rearrangement joins TRBV11-2 to TRBJ2-7; TRBD2 aligns across 9 bases. The V gene end was trimmed by 6 bases and the J gene end by 0 bases; junction bases not matched to a gene: 3. Germline CDR1 and CDR2: SGHAT and FQNNGV. The CDR3 contains 14 residues. The CDR3 nucleotides read TGTGCCAGCAGGCCAGCGGGAGGCTCCTACGAGCAGTACTTC. This gives the protein CASRPAGGSYEQYF.

The chain joins TRBV5-1 to TRBJ2-3, with 10 bases identical to TRBD2. V shed 2 bases, J shed 4 bases, and the junction held 4 bases outside the gene matches. Germline assignment: CDR1 SGHRS and CDR2 YFSETQ. The CDR3 has 15 residues. CDR3 loop: CASSLSGGAADTQYF. In DNA, the CDR3 is TGCGCCAGCAGCTTAAGCGGGGGGGCAGCAGATACGCAGTATTTT.

The genes are TRBV11-2 and TRBJ2-1, with 7 bases identical to TRBD2. From germline, CDR1 is SGHAT and CDR2 FQNNGV. There are 13 residues in the CDR3. V lost 3 bases, J lost 10 bases, and 6 bases stayed unmatched. This CDR3 is CASSLGLMGEQFF. The CDR3 DNA reads as TGTGCCAGCAGCTTGGGACTAATGGGAGAGCAGTTCTTC.

This sequence joins TRBV3-1 (or the pseudogene TRBV3-2) and TRBJ1-2, with D perhaps TRBD1 (5 bases). The CDR3 consists of 15 residues. V was pared by 3 bases and J by 0 bases, with 11 bases between. Germline values: CDR1 LGHDT, CDR2 YNNKEL (reference sequence). CDR3 in DNA: TGTGCCAGCAGCCAGGGTACGGGGGCTAACTATGGCTACACCTTC. Its protein is CASSQGTGANYGYTF.

The CDR3 loop is CASSPRTETTGELFF. CDR3 DNA: TGTGCCAGTAGTCCCCGGACAGAGACCACCGGGGAGCTGTTTTTT. This chain joins TRBV19 and TRBJ2-2; D is perhaps TRBD1 (6 bases). Trimming removed 5 bases from V and 4 bases from J, with 14 bases in between. Per germline, CDR1 LNHDA and CDR2 SQIVND (reference sequence). The CDR3 has 15 amino acids.

J is TRBJ2-4 and V is TRBV11-2, with D possibly TRBD1 on 6 matching bases. Trimming pared 0 bases from V and 0 bases from J, leaving 15 bases between. The CDR3 totals 18 residues. The germline CDR1 and CDR2 sequences are SGHAT and FQNNGV. In DNA, the CDR3 is TGTGCCAGCAGCTTAGATTGGGGTCGGACAGTAGCCAAAAACATTCAGTACTTC. The encoded protein is CASSLDWGRTVAKNIQYF.

This chain connects TRBV7-2 to TRBJ2-7; 12 positions match TRBD1. This CDR3 spans 15 amino acids. The V gene's germline CDR1 is SGHTA and CDR2 FQGNSA. The trim removed 5 bases at V and 3 bases at J, leaving 5 bases unmatched. The CDR3 spells CASSEGQGAVYEQYF. In DNA form, the CDR3 reads TGTGCCAGCAGCGAGGGACAGGGGGCGGTCTACGAGCAGTACTTC. Based on the CDR3 plus reference TRBV7-2 and TRBJ2-7, the full variable domain is GAGVSQSPSNKVTEKGKDVELRCDPISGHTALYWYRQSLGQGLEFLIYFQGNSAPDKSGLPSDRFSAERTGGSVSTLTIQRTQQEDSAVYLCASSEGQGAVYEQYFGPGTRLTVT.

The gene calls are TRBV9 and TRBJ2-3, with 9 bases aligning to TRBD2. Germline loops: CDR1 SGDLS, CDR2 YYNGEE. J lost 0 bases, V lost 0 bases, and 5 bases had no gene match. CDR3 length: 17 amino acids. The CDR3 nucleotides are TGTGCCAGCAGCGTAGGTAGCGGGGGACTAAGCACAGATACGCAGTATTTT. This encodes CASSVGSGGLSTDTQYF. Full variable domain (rest looked up from reference TRBV9 and TRBJ2-3): DSGVTQTPKHLITATGQRVTLRCSPRSGDLSVYWYQQSLDQGLQFLIQYYNGEERAKGNILERFSAQQFPDLHSELNLSSLELGDSALYFCASSVGSGGLSTDTQYFGPGTRLTVL.

The rearrangement joins TRBV21-1 to TRBJ1-6; the listed D gene, TRBD1, was not tested against the DNA. TRBV21-1 is recorded as a pseudogene. The CDR3 covers 14 residues. The CDR3 here is CASSKGTGDSPLHF. DNA for the CDR3: TGTGCCAGCAGCAAGGGGACAGGGGATTCACCCCTCCACTTT.

This chain links TRBV2 with TRBJ2-7, with TRBD2 matching 8 bases. The CDR3 length is 14 residues. Germline V gives CDR1 SNHLY, CDR2 FYNNEI. J was trimmed by 1 base and V by 3 bases; bases with no gene match: 2. The CDR3 loop is CASSEGLGSYEQYF. Here the CDR3 DNA reads TGTGCCAGCAGTGAGGGACTAGGATCCTACGAGCAGTACTTC. The full variable domain, with the rest looked up from reference TRBV2 and TRBJ2-7, is EPEVTQTPSHQVTQMGQEVILRCVPISNHLYFYWYRQILGQKVEFLVSFYNNEISEKSEIFDDQFSVERPDGSNFTLKIRSTKLEDSAMYFCASSEGLGSYEQYFGPGTRLTVT.

The rearrangement links TRBV2 to TRBJ2-3; TRBD1 matches 7 bases. The CDR3 has 12 amino acids. The germline V gene encodes CDR1 SNHLY and CDR2 FYNNEI. After removal of 9 bases from V and 3 bases from J, the junction contained 3 bases not matched to a gene. CDR3 bases: TGTGCCAGTTACAGGGGTACAGATACGCAGTATTTT. It yields the protein CASYRGTDTQYF.

The genes are TRBV24-1 and TRBJ2-7; tentative D call: TRBD1 (6 bases). V dropped 4 bases and J dropped 1 base, with 13 bases sitting between them. Germline assignment: CDR1 KGHDR and CDR2 SFDVKD. The CDR3 is made up of 15 amino acids. This CDR3 is CATSDPTRGSYEQYF. The DNA of the CDR3 is TGTGCCACCAGTGACCCAACCAGGGGTTCCTACGAGCAGTACTTC.

The chain combines TRBV18 with TRBJ2-5, with 9 bases aligning to TRBD1. J gave up 5 bases and V 3 bases, and 4 bases lay outside the gene matches. The CDR3 is made up of 14 amino acids. Germline V gene sequence: CDR1 KGHSH, CDR2 LQKENI. The DNA of the CDR3 is TGTGCCAGCTCACCTACAGGGGGCGAGGAGACCCAGTACTTC. This encodes CASSPTGGEETQYF.

This chain connects TRBV11-2 to TRBJ2-7; 10 nucleotides align to TRBD1. With 3 bases clipped from V and 6 bases from J, the junction kept 2 bases outside the gene matches. The CDR3 totals 13 residues. Per germline, CDR1 SGHAT and CDR2 FQNNGV. In nucleotides, the CDR3 is TGTGCCAGCAGCTTCGGGACAGGGGTCGAGCAGTACTTC. Protein product: CASSFGTGVEQYF.

The chain is built from TRBV9 and TRBJ2-7, with D possibly being TRBD2 (5 bases). Germline values: CDR1 SGDLS, CDR2 YYNGEE. V lost 0 bases, J lost 3 bases, and 13 bases lay in between. CDR3 length: 15 amino acids. CDR3 coding DNA: TGTGCCAGCAGCGTAGGTTGGGAGTCCTTCTACGAGCAGTACTTC. It specifies CASSVGWESFYEQYF.